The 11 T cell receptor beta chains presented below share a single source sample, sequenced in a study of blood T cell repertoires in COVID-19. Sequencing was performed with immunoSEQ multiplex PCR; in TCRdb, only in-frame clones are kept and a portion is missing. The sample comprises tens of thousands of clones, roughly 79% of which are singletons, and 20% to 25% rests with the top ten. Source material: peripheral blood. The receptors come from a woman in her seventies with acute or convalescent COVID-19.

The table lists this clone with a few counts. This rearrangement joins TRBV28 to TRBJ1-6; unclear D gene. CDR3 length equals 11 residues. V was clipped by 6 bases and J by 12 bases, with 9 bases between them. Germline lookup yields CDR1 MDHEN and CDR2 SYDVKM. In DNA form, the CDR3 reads TGTGCCAGCAGCCGTAAAAAACCCCTCCACTTT. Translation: CASSRKKPLHF. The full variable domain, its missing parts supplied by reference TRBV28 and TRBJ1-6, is DVKVTQSSRYLVKRTGEKVFLECVQDMDHENMFWYRQDPGLGLRLIYFSYDVKMKEKGDIPEGYSVSREKKERFSLILESASTNQTSMYLCASSRKKPLHFGNGTRLTVT.

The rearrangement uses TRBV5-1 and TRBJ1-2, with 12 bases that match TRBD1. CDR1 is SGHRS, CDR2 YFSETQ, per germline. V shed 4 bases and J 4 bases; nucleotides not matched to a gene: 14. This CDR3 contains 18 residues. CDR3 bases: TGCGCCAGCAGCAAAAGCACGGGACAGGGGGCTATTCTCTATGGCTACACCTTC. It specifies CASSKSTGQGAILYGYTF.

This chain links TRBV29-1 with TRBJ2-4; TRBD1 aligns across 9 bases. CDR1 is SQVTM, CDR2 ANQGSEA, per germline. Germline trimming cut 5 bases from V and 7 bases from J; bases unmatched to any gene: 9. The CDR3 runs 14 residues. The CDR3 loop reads CSVQILGQGNIQYF. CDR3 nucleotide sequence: TGCAGCGTTCAGATCCTTGGACAGGGGAACATTCAGTACTTC. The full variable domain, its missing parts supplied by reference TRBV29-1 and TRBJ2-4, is SAVISQKPSRDICQRGTSLTIQCQVDSQVTMMFWYRQQPGQSLTLIATANQGSEATYESGFVIDKFPISRPNLTFSTLTVSNMSPEDSSIYLCSVQILGQGNIQYFGAGTRLSVL.

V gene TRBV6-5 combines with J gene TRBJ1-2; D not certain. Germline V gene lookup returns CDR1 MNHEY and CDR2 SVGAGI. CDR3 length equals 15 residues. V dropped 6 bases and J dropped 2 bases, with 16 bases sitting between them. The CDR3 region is CASRLGPGANYGYTF. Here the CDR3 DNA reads TGTGCCAGCAGACTAGGCCCCGGAGCCAACTATGGCTACACCTTC.

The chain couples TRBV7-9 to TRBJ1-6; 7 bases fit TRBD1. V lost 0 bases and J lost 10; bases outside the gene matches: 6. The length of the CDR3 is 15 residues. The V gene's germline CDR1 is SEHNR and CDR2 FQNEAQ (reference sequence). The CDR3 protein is CASSLARQGVSPLHF. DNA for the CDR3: TGTGCCAGCAGCTTAGCGCGGCAGGGGGTATCACCCCTCCACTTT.

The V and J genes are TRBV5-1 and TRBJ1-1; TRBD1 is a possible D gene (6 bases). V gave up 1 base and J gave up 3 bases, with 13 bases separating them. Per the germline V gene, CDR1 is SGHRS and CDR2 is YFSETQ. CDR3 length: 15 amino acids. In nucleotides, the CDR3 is TGCGCCAGCAGCTTGACGCCAGGGGTGGACACTGAAGCTTTCTTT. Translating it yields CASSLTPGVDTEAFF.

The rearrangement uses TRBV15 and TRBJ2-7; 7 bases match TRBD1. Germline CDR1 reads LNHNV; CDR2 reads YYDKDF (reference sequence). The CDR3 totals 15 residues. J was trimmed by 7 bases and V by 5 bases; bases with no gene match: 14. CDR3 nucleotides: TGTGCCACCAGCCAGGACAGGATAGCCCCCTCGGAGCAGTACTTC. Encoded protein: CATSQDRIAPSEQYF.

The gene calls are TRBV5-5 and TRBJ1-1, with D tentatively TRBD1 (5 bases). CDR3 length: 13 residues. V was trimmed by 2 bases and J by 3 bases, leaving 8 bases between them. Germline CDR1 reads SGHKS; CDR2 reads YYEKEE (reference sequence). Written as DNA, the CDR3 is TGTGCCAGCAGCTTACAGGCGGACACTGAAGCTTTCTTT. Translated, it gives CASSLQADTEAFF. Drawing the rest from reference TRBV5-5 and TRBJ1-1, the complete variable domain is DAGVTQSPTHLIKTRGQQVTLRCSPISGHKSVSWYQQVLGQGPQFIFQYYEKEERGRGNFPDRFSARQFPNYSSELNVNALLLGDSALYLCASSLQADTEAFFGQGTRLTVV.

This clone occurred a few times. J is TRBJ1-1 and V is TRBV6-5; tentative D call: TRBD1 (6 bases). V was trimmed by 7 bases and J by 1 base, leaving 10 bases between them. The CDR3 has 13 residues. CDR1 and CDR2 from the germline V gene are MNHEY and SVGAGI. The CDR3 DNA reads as TGTGCCAGCAAGGTACAGGGGAACACTGAAGCTTTCTTT. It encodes CASKVQGNTEAFF.

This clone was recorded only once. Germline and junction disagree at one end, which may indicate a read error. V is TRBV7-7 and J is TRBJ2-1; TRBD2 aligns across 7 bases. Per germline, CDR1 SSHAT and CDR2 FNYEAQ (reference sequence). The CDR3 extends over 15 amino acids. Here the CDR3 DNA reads TGTGCTAGCAGCTTAGAGGCTAGCGGTCACAATGAGCAGTTCTTC. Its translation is CASSLEASGHNEQFF. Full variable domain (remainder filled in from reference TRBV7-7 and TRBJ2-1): GAGVSQSPRYKVTKRGQDVTLRCDPISSHATLYWYQQALGQGPEFLTYFNYEAQPDKSGLPSDRFSAERPEGSISTLTIQRTEQRDSAMYRCASSLEASGHNEQFFGPGTRLTVL.

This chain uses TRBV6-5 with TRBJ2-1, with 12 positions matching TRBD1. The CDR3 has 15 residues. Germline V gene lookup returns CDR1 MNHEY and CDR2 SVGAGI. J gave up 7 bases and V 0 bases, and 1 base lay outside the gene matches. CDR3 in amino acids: CASSYSGQGANEQFF. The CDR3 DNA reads TGTGCCAGCAGTTACTCGGGACAGGGGGCGAATGAGCAGTTCTTC.